Following are 21 T cell receptor beta chains from one sample sequenced in a study of T cells in Graves' hyperthyroidism and ophthalmopathy. What was amplified from RNA transcripts were TCR beta CDR3 regions. First-round RT-PCR of the TCR CDR3 relied on the HTBI primer set. TCRdb ran MiXCR on the multiplex PCR reads and lists one entry per CDR3 protein. The sample lists about 250,000 distinct CDR3 sequences; 15% were seen once. Sequenced material: blood. These receptors all stem from a woman aged 50 to 60 with Graves' hyperthyroidism that later progressed to Graves' ophthalmopathy.

This clonotype was observed a handful of times. The chain joins TRBV28 to TRBJ1-4, with D possibly being TRBD1 (5 bases). CDR1 is MDHEN, CDR2 SYDVKM, per germline. The CDR3 is made up of 15 amino acids. The V and J ends lost 3 bases and 4 bases respectively, with 12 bases between them. The CDR3 reads CASSLYWGNNEKLFF. CDR3 bases: TGTGCCAGCAGTTTGTATTGGGGGAATAATGAAAAACTGTTTTTT.

This clonotype was seen many times. The chain employs TRBV7-6 and TRBJ2-7; TRBD2 matches at 7 bases. The CDR3 consists of 14 residues. Germline V gene data show CDR1 as SGHVS and CDR2 as FNYEAQ. V was clipped by 5 bases and J by 5 bases; unmatched bases: 9. The CDR3 DNA follows: TGTGCCAGCAGCCCAGAGGGAGGGAGAAACGAGCAGTACTTC. Translating gives CASSPEGGRNEQYF.

This clonotype was counted ten times or more. The genes are TRBV28 and TRBJ2-7; a possible D gene is TRBD1 (5 bases). V was cut by 5 bases and J by 5 bases, with 13 bases left in between. This CDR3 has 13 amino acids. Germline assignment: CDR1 MDHEN and CDR2 SYDVKM. As DNA, the CDR3 is TGTGCCAGCAGTCTCAGGGTAATACACGAGCAGTACTTC. Protein: CASSLRVIHEQYF. Using reference TRBV28 and TRBJ2-7 for the parts outside the CDR3, the full variable domain is DVKVTQSSRYLVKRTGEKVFLECVQDMDHENMFWYRQDPGLGLRLIYFSYDVKMKEKGDIPEGYSVSREKKERFSLILESASTNQTSMYLCASSLRVIHEQYFGPGTRLTVT.

V gene TRBV10-3 combines with J gene TRBJ2-2, with 11 bases lining up with TRBD2. Germline loops: CDR1 ENHRY, CDR2 SYGVKD. The CDR3 runs to 15 residues. Trimming cost V 6 bases and J 2 bases; bases outside gene matches: 2. The CDR3 nucleotides are TGTGCCATCAGGGGACTAGCGGCAAACACCGGGGAGCTGTTTTTT. Amino acids: CAIRGLAANTGELFF.

This clonotype was seen many times. This rearrangement joins TRBV28 to TRBJ2-3; either TRBD1 or TRBD2 may fit D (7 bases each). Trimming cost V 6 bases and J 9 bases, with 16 bases left between them. The CDR3 totals 13 residues. The germline CDR1 and CDR2 sequences are MDHEN and SYDVKM. CDR3 in DNA: TGTGCCAGCAGGGACTCAGGGGGGGAGACGCAGTATTTT. It yields the protein CASRDSGGETQYF. Full variable domain (outside the CDR3, taken from reference TRBV28 and TRBJ2-3): DVKVTQSSRYLVKRTGEKVFLECVQDMDHENMFWYRQDPGLGLRLIYFSYDVKMKEKGDIPEGYSVSREKKERFSLILESASTNQTSMYLCASRDSGGETQYFGPGTRLTVL.

This clonotype was observed many times. This sequence joins TRBV12-3 or TRBV12-4 and TRBJ1-1; D may be TRBD1 (6 bases). Between the trimmed V and J ends, which lost 2 bases and 10 bases, there was a span of 11 bases. The length of the CDR3 is 12 residues. CDR3 bases: TGTGCCAGCAGTTTAAGCGGGACAATAGCTTTCTTT. The encoded protein is CASSLSGTIAFF.

This clonotype was seen many times. The chain joins TRBV7-8 to TRBJ1-5; a possible D gene is TRBD1 (6 bases). The CDR3 sequence is 14 residues long. The germline V gene has CDR1 SGHVS and CDR2 FQNEAQ. Trimming left V 5 bases short and J 3 bases short, with 11 bases between. CDR3 loop: CASSPWTDNQPQHF. CDR3 DNA sequence: TGTGCCAGCAGCCCCTGGACAGACAATCAGCCCCAGCATTTT.

This clonotype was detected many times. J is TRBJ2-7 and V is TRBV11-2, with TRBD1 matching over 8 bases. The CDR3 loop spans 14 amino acids. V shed 2 bases and J 5 bases; nucleotides not matched to a gene: 5. CDR1 and CDR2 from the germline V gene are SGHAT and FQNNGV. In DNA, the CDR3 is TGTGCCAGCAGCTTAATGCAGGGGGCTAACGAGCAGTACTTC. Translation gives CASSLMQGANEQYF. The variable domain in full, completed from reference TRBV11-2 and TRBJ2-7, reads EAGVAQSPRYKIIEKRQSVAFWCNPISGHATLYWYQQILGQGPKLLIQFQNNGVVDDSQLPKDRFSAERLKGVDSTLKIQPAKLEDSAVYLCASSLMQGANEQYFGPGTRLTVT.

V is TRBV5-1 and J is TRBJ1-4, with TRBD1 matching 10 bases. After removal of 4 bases from V and 7 bases from J, the junction contained 13 bases not matched to a gene. This CDR3 spans 17 amino acids. The V gene's germline CDR1 is SGHRS and CDR2 YFSETQ. CDR3 bases: TGCGCCAGCAGCCAGCAAAATCGACAGGGGGCAAGTGAAAAACTGTTTTTT. It codes for CASSQQNRQGASEKLFF. The whole variable domain, remainder taken from reference TRBV5-1 and TRBJ1-4, is KAGVTQTPRYLIKTRGQQVTLSCSPISGHRSVSWYQQTPGQGLQFLFEYFSETQRNKGNFPGRFSGRQFSNSRSEMNVSTLELGDSALYLCASSQQNRQGASEKLFFGSGTQLSVL.

The chain recombines TRBV20-1 with TRBJ1-2; TRBD1 matches 7 bases. Trimming at V came to 5 bases and at J to 2 bases, leaving 8 bases not matched to a gene. In germline, CDR1 is DFQATT, CDR2 SNEGSKA (reference sequence). CDR3 size: 14 residues. Here the CDR3 DNA reads TGCAGTGCTGGGGGACAGCTAATAAACTATGGCTACACCTTC. Translation gives CSAGGQLINYGYTF.

This chain connects TRBV12-3 or TRBV12-4 to TRBJ2-7; D remains ambiguous. This CDR3 has 15 amino acids. Trimming pared 5 bases from V and 3 bases from J, leaving 17 bases between. The CDR3 reads CASSPFGVRIYEQYF. CDR3 coding DNA: TGTGCCAGCAGTCCATTCGGCGTGAGGATCTACGAGCAGTACTTC.

The J gene is TRBJ1-2, the V gene TRBV7-9; 9 bases map to TRBD1. V shed 5 bases, J shed 7 bases, and the junction held 20 bases outside the gene matches. Per the germline V gene, CDR1 is SEHNR and CDR2 is FQNEAQ (reference sequence). The CDR3 runs 18 residues. The CDR3 region has the DNA TGTGCCAGCAGCCCCGTGTATATCGGGAAACAGGGGGCGGCTGGCTACACCTTC. Its translation is CASSPVYIGKQGAAGYTF.

This clonotype has at least ten counts. CDR3: CASSRLGTRGTQYF. DNA for the CDR3: TGTGCCAGCTCACGCCTGGGGACAAGGGGGACCCAGTACTTC. J is TRBJ2-5 and V is TRBV18; a weak D match, TRBD1 (6 bases). This CDR3 has 14 amino acids. Germline CDR1 KGHSH, CDR2 LQKENI. Trimming removed 4 bases from V and 7 bases from J, with 16 bases in between.

There are a few counts of this clonotype. V is TRBV5-8 and J is TRBJ2-1; D may be TRBD2 (6 bases). Per germline, CDR1 SGHTS and CDR2 YDEGEE. The germline V and J ends were trimmed by 4 bases and 8 bases, with 16 bases remaining between them. This CDR3 has 14 amino acids. The CDR3 sequence is CASSLGREWDEQFF. DNA for the CDR3: TGTGCCAGCAGCCTGGGCCGGGAGTGGGATGAGCAGTTCTTC.

The table lists this clonotype with a few counts. The chain carries TRBV20-1 and TRBJ2-7, with D perhaps TRBD1 (5 bases). V was shortened by 7 bases and J by 1 base, with 14 bases between the two germline ends. This CDR3 region has 13 residues. Germline loops: CDR1 DFQATT, CDR2 SNEGSKA (reference sequence). The CDR3: CSGRGIRSYEQYF. In DNA, the CDR3 is TGCAGTGGTAGGGGAATAAGGTCCTACGAGCAGTACTTC.

There are many counts of this clonotype. This chain links TRBV6-1 with TRBJ1-2; the D is unclear. The V and J ends lost 5 bases and 4 bases respectively, with 5 bases between them. The germline CDR1 and CDR2 sequences are MNHNS and SASEGT. The CDR3 has 11 amino acids. CDR3 in amino acids: CASSYGYGYTF. Written as DNA, the CDR3 is TGTGCCAGCAGTTATGGCTATGGCTACACCTTC.

V and J are TRBV5-1 and TRBJ2-5; D may correspond to TRBD1 or TRBD2 (5 bases each). V gave up 0 bases and J gave up 1 base, with 13 bases separating them. Germline CDR1 SGHRS, CDR2 YFSETQ. The CDR3 extends over 16 amino acids. The CDR3 DNA is TGCGCCAGCAGCTTGGGGTCCGGGGCAGCCCAAGAGACCCAGTACTTC. It translates to CASSLGSGAAQETQYF. Looking up the rest from reference TRBV5-1 and TRBJ2-5 gives the full variable domain: KAGVTQTPRYLIKTRGQQVTLSCSPISGHRSVSWYQQTPGQGLQFLFEYFSETQRNKGNFPGRFSGRQFSNSRSEMNVSTLELGDSALYLCASSLGSGAAQETQYFGPGTRLLVL.

J is TRBJ2-3 and V is TRBV7-9; 8 nucleotides line up with TRBD2. Trimming took 6 bases from V and 3 from J; bases not matched to a gene: 5. CDR1 and CDR2 (germline): SEHNR, FQNEAQ (reference sequence). CDR3 size: 14 residues. In DNA, the CDR3 is TGTGCCAGCAGACCGGGACTAGAGACAGATACGCAGTATTTT. This gives the protein CASRPGLETDTQYF.

For this clonotype: Given a much more abundant clone one base away, this may be a read error. This chain connects TRBV24-1 to TRBJ2-5; TRBD1 might be the D (5 bases). The CDR3 covers 17 residues. Germline V gene data show CDR1 as KGHDR and CDR2 as SFDVKD. The CDR3 sequence: CATSGLNTGDLEETQHF. The CDR3 nucleotides read TGTGCCACCAGTGGCCTAAATACAGGCGATCTTGAAGAGACCCAGCACTTC.

This sequence joins TRBV12-3 or TRBV12-4 and TRBJ2-7; 10 nucleotides line up with TRBD2. This CDR3 has 14 residues. With V trimmed by 7 bases and J by 2 bases, 5 bases remained unmatched. The CDR3 region has the DNA TGTGCCAGCACCAGGACTAGCGGACCCTACGAGCAGTACTTC. Protein sequence: CASTRTSGPYEQYF.

This clonotype was detected ten times or more. The genes are TRBV20-1 and TRBJ2-7, with a weak D call TRBD1 (6 bases). The germline gives CDR1 DFQATT, CDR2 SNEGSKA (reference sequence). This CDR3 contains 13 residues. Trimming took 2 bases from V and 2 from J, leaving 10 bases between them. CDR3 residues: CSARFRGTYEQYF. As DNA, the CDR3 is TGCAGTGCTAGATTCAGGGGAACCTACGAGCAGTACTTC.